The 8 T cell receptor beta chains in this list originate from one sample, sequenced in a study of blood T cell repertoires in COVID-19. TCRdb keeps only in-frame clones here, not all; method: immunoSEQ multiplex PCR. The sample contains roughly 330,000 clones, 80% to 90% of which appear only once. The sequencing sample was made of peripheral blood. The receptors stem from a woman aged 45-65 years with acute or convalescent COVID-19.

The CDR3 sequence: CAWSPGYADTQYF. The CDR3 nucleotides are TGTGCCTGGAGTCCCGGGTACGCAGATACGCAGTATTTT. V and J are TRBV30 and TRBJ2-3; no clear D gene. This CDR3 has 13 amino acids. Germline V gene lookup returns CDR1 GTSNPN and CDR2 SVGIG (reference sequence). V was cut by 2 bases and J by 4 bases, with 10 bases left in between.

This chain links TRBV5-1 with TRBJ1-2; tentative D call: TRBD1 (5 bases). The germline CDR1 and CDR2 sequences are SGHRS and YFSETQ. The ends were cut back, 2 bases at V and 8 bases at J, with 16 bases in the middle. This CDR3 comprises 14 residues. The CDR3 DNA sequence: TGCGCCAGCAGCTTATCACAGGCGTTAGGGGGCTACACCTTC. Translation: CASSLSQALGGYTF.

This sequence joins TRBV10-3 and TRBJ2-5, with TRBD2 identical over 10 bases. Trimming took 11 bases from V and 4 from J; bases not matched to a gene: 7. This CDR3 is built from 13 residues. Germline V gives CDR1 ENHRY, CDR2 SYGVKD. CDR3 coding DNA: TGTGCCGAAGCGGGAGGGCCTGGAGAGACCCAGTACTTC. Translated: CAEAGGPGETQYF.

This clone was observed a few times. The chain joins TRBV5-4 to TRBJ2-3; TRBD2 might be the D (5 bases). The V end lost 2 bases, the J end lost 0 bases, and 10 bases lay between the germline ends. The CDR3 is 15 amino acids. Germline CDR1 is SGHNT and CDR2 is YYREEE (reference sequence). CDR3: CASSLGGYSTDTQYF. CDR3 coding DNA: TGTGCCAGCAGCTTAGGCGGGTACAGCACAGATACGCAGTATTTT.

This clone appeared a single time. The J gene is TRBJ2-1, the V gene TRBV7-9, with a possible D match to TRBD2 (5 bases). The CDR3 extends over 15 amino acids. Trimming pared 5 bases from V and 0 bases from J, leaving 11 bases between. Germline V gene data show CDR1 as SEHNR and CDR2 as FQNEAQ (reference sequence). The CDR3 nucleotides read TGTGCCAGCAGCCCCGGCCGGGGCTCCTACAATGAGCAGTTCTTC. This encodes CASSPGRGSYNEQFF.

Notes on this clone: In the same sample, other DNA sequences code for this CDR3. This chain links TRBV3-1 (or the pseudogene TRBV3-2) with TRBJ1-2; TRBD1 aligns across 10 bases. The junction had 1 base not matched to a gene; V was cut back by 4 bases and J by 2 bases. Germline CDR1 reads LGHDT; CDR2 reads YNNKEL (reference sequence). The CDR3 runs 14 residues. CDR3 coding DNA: TGTGCCAGCAGCCTGGGACAGGGGAACTATGGCTACACCTTC. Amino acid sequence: CASSLGQGNYGYTF.

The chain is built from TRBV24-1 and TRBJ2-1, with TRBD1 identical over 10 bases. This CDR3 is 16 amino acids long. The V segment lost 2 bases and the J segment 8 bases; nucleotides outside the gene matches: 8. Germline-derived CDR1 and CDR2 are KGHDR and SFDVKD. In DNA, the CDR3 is TGTGCCACCAGTGATTCCAGGACAGGGGGAGGGGATGAGCAGTTCTTC. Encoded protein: CATSDSRTGGGDEQFF.

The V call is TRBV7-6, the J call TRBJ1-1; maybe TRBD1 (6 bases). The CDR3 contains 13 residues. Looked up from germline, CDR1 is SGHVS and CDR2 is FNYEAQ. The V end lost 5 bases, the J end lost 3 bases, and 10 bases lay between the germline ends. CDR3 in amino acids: CASSPQGDTEAFF. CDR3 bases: TGTGCCAGCAGCCCACAGGGAGACACTGAAGCTTTCTTT.